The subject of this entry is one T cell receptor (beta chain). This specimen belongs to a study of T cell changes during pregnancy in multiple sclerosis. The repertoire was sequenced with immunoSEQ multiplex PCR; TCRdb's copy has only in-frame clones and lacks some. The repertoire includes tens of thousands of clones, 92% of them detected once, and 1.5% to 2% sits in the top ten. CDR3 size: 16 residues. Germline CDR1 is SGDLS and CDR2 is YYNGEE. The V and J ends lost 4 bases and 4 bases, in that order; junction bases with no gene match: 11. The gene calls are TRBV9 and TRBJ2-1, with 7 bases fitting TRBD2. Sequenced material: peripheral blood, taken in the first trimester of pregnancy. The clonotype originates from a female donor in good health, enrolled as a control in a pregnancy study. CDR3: CASSPRFSGSYNEQFF. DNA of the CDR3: TGTGCCAGCAGCCCCCGCTTTAGCGGGTCGTACAATGAGCAGTTCTTC.